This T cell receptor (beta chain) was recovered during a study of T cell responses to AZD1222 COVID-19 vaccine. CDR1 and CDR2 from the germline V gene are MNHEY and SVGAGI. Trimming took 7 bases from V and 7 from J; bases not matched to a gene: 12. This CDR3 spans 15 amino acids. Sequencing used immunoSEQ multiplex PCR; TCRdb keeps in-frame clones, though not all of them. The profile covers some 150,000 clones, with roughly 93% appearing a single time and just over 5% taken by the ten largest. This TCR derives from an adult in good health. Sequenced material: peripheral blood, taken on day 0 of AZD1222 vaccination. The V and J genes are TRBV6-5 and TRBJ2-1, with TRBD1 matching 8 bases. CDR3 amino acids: CASMSGQGAGNEQFF. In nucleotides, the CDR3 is TGTGCCAGCATGTCAGGGCAGGGGGCGGGGAATGAGCAGTTCTTC.